The T cell receptor (beta chain) under discussion was sequenced for a study of blood T cell repertoires in COVID-19. In the study overall: Collection of acute and convalescent COVID-19 samples took place in the United States, Italy and Spain. PBMCs, B-cell-depleted T cells, or T cells were the source of the cDNA or gDNA that made up the material.

Data came from immunoSEQ multiplex PCR; TCRdb stores just in-frame clones and leaves some out. The sample carries more than 300,000 clones, about 88% recorded once. Trimming shortened V by 4 bases and J by 8 bases, and 14 bases separated the two germline ends. The CDR3 has 13 residues. Germline loops: CDR1 SGHTA, CDR2 FQGNSA. This clonotype originated in a woman aged 70 to 79 with COVID-19, enrolled during active disease. Sequenced sample: peripheral blood. The chain couples TRBV7-2 to TRBJ1-1; TRBD1 might be the D (6 bases). CDR3 loop: CASSSNTGTEAFF. In DNA, the CDR3 is TGTGCCAGCAGCTCCAACACCGGGACAGAAGCTTTCTTT.